Sequencing of this TCR beta chain was carried out in a study of blood T cell repertoires in COVID-19. Study at large: PBMCs, B-cell-depleted T cells, or T cells were the source of the cDNA or gDNA that made up the material.

The CDR3 covers 17 residues. Germline V CDR1 and CDR2: MNHEY, SVGEGT. Only in-frame clones appear in the TCRdb table, and some are missing; sequencing was by immunoSEQ multiplex PCR. The sample has approximately 92,000 clones, 87% seen once; the top ten hold approximately 20%. About this clone: A junction end diverges from the germline sequence, so it may reflect a read error.

The TCR was taken from a woman aged 60-70 years with COVID-19, enrolled during active disease. The V call is TRBV6-2 or TRBV6-3, the J call TRBJ2-5; TRBD2 agrees at 12 bases. Sequences were obtained from peripheral blood. CDR3 nucleotides: TGTGCCAGCACTTACTCCCGACTAGCGGGGGAGCAAGAGACCCAGTACTTC. It translates to CASTYSRLAGEQETQYF.